The rows below give T cell receptor beta chains drawn from one sample of a study of cytomegalovirus exposure and HLA in healthy donors. TCRdb's table, derived via immunoSEQ multiplex PCR, lists solely in-frame clones and lacks some. Of under 200,000 clones detected, approximately 80% appear once; the ten largest clones hold 7%. The sample consisted of PBMCs. The receptors originated from a woman in her twenties or thirties in good health and CMV-seropositive. Both conserved end residues are trimmed from each CDR3. Some rows mark clone size as missing; the rest say once, few, many or name a class of expanded clone.

abundance: .; j_gene: TRBJ2-3; v_gene: TRBV7-9; CDR3aa: ASSLGVANPTTDTQY
abundance: .; j_gene: TRBJ2-5; v_gene: TRBV7-2; CDR3aa: ASSQRGMETQY
abundance: .; j_gene: TRBJ1-1; v_gene: TRBV18; CDR3aa: ASSSDSNTEAF
abundance: once; j_gene: TRBJ1-5; v_gene: TRBV6-5; CDR3aa: ASSWTGGNQPQH
abundance: .; j_gene: TRBJ2-1; v_gene: TRBV29-1; CDR3aa: SVEDWEAYNEQF
abundance: few; j_gene: TRBJ2-1; v_gene: TRBV11-2; CDR3aa: ASSLNPGLAGGRQF
abundance: .; j_gene: TRBJ2-3; v_gene: TRBV6-5; CDR3aa: ASSLAGGTDTQY
abundance: once; j_gene: TRBJ1-1; v_gene: TRBV7-9; CDR3aa: ASSFTGVGTEAF
abundance: .; j_gene: TRBJ2-7; v_gene: TRBV5-1; CDR3aa: ASSSDREENEQY
abundance: .; j_gene: TRBJ2-1; v_gene: TRBV7-2; CDR3aa: ASSRRGSPGVGEQF
abundance: .; j_gene: TRBJ2-5; v_gene: TRBV4-1; CDR3aa: ASSQGAGEGPETQY
abundance: .; j_gene: TRBJ2-2; v_gene: TRBV4-3; CDR3aa: ASSQEQAADTGELF